This T cell receptor beta chain was documented in a study of T cells in Graves' hyperthyroidism and ophthalmopathy. Whole-study results and caveats: Researchers found most expanded thyroid clonotypes above 0.001 in blood as well.

Thyroid ultrasound and orbital computed tomography, with clinical symptoms and serum thyroxine and TRAb, informed diagnoses. Germline V CDR1 and CDR2: MDHEN, SYDVKM. The trim removed 6 bases at V and 6 bases at J, leaving 10 bases unmatched. CDR3 size: 15 residues. Using RNA transcripts as the source, TCR beta CDR3 regions were amplified. The TCR CDR3 was amplified in a first-round RT-PCR using the HTBI primer set. TCRdb reprocessed the multiplex PCR reads via MiXCR and lists one record per CDR3 protein. This table holds fewer than 750,000 distinct CDR3 sequences, roughly 14% found once. This clonotype appeared many times. Its antigen is still unknown.

The clonotype comes from a woman in her forties with Graves' ophthalmopathy. The sample comprised blood. The chain has TRBV28 and TRBJ2-1, with 8 bases matching TRBD1. CDR3 bases: TGTGCCAGCAGCATAGGACAGGGCGGTTTCAATGAGCAGTTCTTC. Protein product: CASSIGQGGFNEQFF.